This TCR beta chain was observed in a study of T cell repertoires in cytomegalovirus infection. General study results and limits: The ex vivo response was dominated by HLA-C-restricted CMV-specific TCR beta clonotypes.

One entry per CDR3 protein results from TCRdb running MiXCR on the reads. The data hold more than 150,000 distinct CDR3 sequences, with about 15% observed a single time. Remarks on this clonotype: As yet, its antigen is unknown.

This clonotype was sampled from a human donor in good health (CMV status not recorded). Some clones in this sample may be carry-over from other donors' samples. Sequenced sample: CD8+ T cells from PBMCs.

The CDR3 coding sequence is TGTGCCAGCGGTAGCGGAGGGGATGAGCAGTTCTTC. This sequence encodes CASGSGGDEQFF. The V call is TRBV6-6, the J call TRBJ2-1; D may be TRBD2 (6 bases). CDR1 and CDR2 (germline): MNHNY, SVGAGI (reference sequence). The CDR3 has 12 amino acids. The V end was cut by 8 bases, the J end by 8 bases, with 13 bases between.